This T cell receptor (beta chain) was obtained from a study of cytomegalovirus exposure and HLA in healthy donors. Overall study results and limits: The listing of some 170 TCR beta chains classed them as cytomegalovirus-associated.

As for this clone: Its target is unknown.

Both 60 Vbeta primers and 13 Jbeta primers went into the PCR. Per the original data handling: Roughly 11 million of the roughly 77 million unique TCR beta chains counted in a later analysis were shared. The repertoire was sequenced with immunoSEQ multiplex PCR; TCRdb's copy has only in-frame clones and lacks some. Clonal size and the V and J genes are those of that table, whereas D and trimming came from the DNA. The profile shows some 150,000 clones, more than 65% of them singletons. Sequenced input: PBMCs. This clonotype was sampled from a woman aged 45-65 years in good health and CMV-seronegative.

The CDR3 DNA sequence: TGTGCCAGCAGACGGACAGGGGTATACTATGGCTACACCTTC. The encoded protein is CASRRTGVYYGYTF. The chain couples TRBV28 to TRBJ1-2; TRBD1 matches 9 bases. Germline lookup yields CDR1 MDHEN and CDR2 SYDVKM. V shed 6 bases and J 3 bases; nucleotides not matched to a gene: 5. The CDR3 has 14 residues.